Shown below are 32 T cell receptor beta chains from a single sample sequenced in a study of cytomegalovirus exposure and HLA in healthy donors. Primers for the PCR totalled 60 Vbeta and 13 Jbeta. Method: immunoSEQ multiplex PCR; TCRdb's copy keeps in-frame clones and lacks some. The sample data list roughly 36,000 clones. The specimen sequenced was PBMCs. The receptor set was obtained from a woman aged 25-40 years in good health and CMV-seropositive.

In nucleotides, the CDR3 is TGCGCCAGCAGCCAACAAGAACAGCTATATGGCTACACCTTC. Translation gives CASSQQEQLYGYTF. The chain carries TRBV4-1 and TRBJ1-2; D is undetermined. The CDR3 is made up of 14 amino acids. The V gene's germline CDR1 is MGHRA and CDR2 YSYEKL. Trimming shortened V by 2 bases and J by 5 bases, and 12 bases separated the two germline ends.

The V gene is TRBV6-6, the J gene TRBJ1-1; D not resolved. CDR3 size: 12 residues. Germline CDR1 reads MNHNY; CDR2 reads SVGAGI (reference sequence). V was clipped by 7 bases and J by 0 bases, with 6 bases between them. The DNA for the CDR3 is TGTGCCAGCAACTCCATGAACACTGAAGCTTTCTTT. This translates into CASNSMNTEAFF.

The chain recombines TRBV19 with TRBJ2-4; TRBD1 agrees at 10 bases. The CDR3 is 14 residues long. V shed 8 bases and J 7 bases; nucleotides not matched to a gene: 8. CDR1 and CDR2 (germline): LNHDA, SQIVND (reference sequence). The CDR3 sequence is CASYDRGRGNIQYF. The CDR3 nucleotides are TGTGCCAGTTATGACAGGGGGCGAGGCAACATTCAGTACTTC.

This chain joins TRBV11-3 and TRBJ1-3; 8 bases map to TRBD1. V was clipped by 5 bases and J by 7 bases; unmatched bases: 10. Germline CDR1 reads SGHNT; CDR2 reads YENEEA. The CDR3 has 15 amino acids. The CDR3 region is CASSLRTGRTNTIYF. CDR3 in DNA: TGTGCCAGCAGCCTGAGGACAGGGAGGACGAACACCATATATTTT.

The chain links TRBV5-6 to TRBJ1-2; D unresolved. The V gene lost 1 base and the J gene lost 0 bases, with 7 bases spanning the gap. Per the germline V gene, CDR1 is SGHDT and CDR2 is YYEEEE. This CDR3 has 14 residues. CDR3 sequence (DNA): TGTGCCAGCAGCTTGCTCACAGCTAACTATGGCTACACCTTC. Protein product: CASSLLTANYGYTF.

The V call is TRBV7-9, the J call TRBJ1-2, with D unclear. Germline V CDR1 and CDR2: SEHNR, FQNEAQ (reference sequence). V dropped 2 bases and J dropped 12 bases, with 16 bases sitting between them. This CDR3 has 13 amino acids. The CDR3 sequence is CASSLTLNYPHTF. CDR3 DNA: TGTGCCAGCAGCTTAACCCTCAACTATCCCCACACCTTC.

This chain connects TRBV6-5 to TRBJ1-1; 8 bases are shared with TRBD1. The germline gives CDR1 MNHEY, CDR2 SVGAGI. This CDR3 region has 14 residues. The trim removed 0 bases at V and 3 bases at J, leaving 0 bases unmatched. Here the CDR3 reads CASSYSQGDTEAFF. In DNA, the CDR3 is TGTGCCAGCAGTTACTCACAGGGGGACACTGAAGCTTTCTTT.

The CDR3 DNA reads as TGTGCCAGCAGTTTTAGCCGGGACAGCTACGAGCAGTACTTC. Translating gives CASSFSRDSYEQYF. The chain employs TRBV27 and TRBJ2-7; TRBD1 agrees at 7 bases. Germline V gene lookup returns CDR1 MNHEY and CDR2 SMNVEV (reference sequence). Unmatched junction bases numbered 5, after V lost 3 bases and J lost 3 bases. The CDR3 consists of 14 residues.

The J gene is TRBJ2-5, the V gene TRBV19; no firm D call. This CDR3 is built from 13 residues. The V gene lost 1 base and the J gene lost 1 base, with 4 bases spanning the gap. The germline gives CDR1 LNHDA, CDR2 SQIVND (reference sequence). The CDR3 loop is CASSIGSQETQYF. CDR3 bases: TGTGCCAGTAGTATAGGCAGCCAAGAGACCCAGTACTTC.

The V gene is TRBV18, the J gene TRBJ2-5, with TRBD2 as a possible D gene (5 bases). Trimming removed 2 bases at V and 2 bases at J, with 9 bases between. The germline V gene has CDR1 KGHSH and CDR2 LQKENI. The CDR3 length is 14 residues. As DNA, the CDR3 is TGTGCCAGCTCACCAGGTAGCGTACAAGAGACCCAGTACTTC. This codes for CASSPGSVQETQYF.

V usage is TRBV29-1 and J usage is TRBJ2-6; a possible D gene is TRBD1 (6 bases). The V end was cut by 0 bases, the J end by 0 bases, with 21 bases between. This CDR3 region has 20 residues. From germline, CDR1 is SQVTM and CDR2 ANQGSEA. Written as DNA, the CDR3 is TGCAGCGTTGAAGATCCCTTACTAGGACAGCGCCACTCTGGGGCCAACGTCCTGACTTTC. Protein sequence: CSVEDPLLGQRHSGANVLTF.

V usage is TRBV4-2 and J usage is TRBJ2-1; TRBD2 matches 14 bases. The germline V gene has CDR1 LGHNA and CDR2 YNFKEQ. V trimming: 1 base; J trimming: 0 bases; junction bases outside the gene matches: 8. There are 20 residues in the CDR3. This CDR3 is CASSQVRTSGGTSSYNEQFF. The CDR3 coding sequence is TGTGCCAGCAGCCAAGTCCGGACTAGCGGGGGGACCAGCTCCTACAATGAGCAGTTCTTC.

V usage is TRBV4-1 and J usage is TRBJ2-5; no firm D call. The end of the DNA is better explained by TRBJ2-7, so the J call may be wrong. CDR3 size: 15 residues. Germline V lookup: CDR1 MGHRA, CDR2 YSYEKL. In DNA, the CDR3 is TGCGCCAGCAGCCAAGACCGCACTCCCTCCTACGAGCAGTACTTC. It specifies CASSQDRTPSYEQYF.

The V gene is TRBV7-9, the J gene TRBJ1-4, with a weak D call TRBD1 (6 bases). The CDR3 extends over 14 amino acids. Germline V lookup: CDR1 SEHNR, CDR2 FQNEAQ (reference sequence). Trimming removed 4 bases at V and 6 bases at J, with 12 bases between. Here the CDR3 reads CASSSTGYYEKLFF. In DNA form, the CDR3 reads TGTGCCAGCAGCTCGACAGGTTACTATGAAAAACTGTTTTTT.

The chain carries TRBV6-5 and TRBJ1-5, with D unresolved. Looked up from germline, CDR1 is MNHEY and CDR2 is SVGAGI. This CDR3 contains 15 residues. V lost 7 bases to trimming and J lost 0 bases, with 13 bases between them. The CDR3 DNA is TGTGCCAGCAATAAATACTTCCCTAGCAATCAGCCCCAGCATTTT. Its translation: CASNKYFPSNQPQHF.

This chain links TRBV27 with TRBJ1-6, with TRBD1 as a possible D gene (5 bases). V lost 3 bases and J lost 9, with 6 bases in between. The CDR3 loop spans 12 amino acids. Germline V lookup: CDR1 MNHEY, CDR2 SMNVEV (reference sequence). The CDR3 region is CASSLGGSPLHF. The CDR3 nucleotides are TGTGCCAGCAGTTTGGGGGGTTCACCCCTCCACTTT.

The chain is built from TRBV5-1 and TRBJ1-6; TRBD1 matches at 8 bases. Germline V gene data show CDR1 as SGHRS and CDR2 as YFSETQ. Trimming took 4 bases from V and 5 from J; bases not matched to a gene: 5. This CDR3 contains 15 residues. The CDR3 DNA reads TGCGCCAGCAGCAAGGGACAGGAAGATAATTCACCCCTCCACTTT. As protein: CASSKGQEDNSPLHF.

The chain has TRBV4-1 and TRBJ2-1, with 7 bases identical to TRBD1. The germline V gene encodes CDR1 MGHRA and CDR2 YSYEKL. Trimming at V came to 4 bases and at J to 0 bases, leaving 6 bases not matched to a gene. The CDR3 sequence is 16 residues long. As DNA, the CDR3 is TGCGCCAGCAGCCCCCACAGGGGAAGCTCCTACAATGAGCAGTTCTTC. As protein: CASSPHRGSSYNEQFF.

CDR3 in amino acids: CASTLKDRVAFF. CDR3 sequence (DNA): TGTGCCAGCACTTTGAAGGACAGGGTGGCTTTCTTT. The V gene is TRBV28, the J gene TRBJ1-1; 8 bases are a match to TRBD1. Unmatched junction bases numbered 9, after V lost 7 bases and J lost 11 bases. Germline V gives CDR1 MDHEN, CDR2 SYDVKM. The CDR3 is 12 residues long.

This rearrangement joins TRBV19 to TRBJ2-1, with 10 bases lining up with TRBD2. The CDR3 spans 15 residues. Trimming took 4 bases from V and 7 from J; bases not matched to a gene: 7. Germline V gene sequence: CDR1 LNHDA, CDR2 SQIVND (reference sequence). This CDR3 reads CASSTLAGAGNEQFF. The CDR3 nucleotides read TGTGCCAGTAGTACTCTAGCGGGGGCGGGGAATGAGCAGTTCTTC.

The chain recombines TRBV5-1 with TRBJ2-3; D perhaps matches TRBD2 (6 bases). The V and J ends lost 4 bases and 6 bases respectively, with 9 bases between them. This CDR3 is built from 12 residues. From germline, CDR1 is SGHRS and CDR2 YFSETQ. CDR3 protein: CASSPGGDTQYF. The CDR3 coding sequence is TGCGCCAGCAGCCCTGGGGGGGATACGCAGTATTTT.

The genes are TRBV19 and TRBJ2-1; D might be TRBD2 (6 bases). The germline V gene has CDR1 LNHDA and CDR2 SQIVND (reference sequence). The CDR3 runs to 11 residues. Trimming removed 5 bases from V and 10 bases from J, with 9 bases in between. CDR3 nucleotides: TGTGCCAGTAGTTGGGGGGAGGAGCAGTTCTTC. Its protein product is CASSWGEEQFF.

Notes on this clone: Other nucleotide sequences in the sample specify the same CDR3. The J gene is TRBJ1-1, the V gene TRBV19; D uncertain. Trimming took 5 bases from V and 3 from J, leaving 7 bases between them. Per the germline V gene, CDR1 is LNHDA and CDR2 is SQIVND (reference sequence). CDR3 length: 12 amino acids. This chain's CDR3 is CASSLMYTEAFF. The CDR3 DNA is TGTGCCAGTAGTCTAATGTACACTGAAGCTTTCTTT.

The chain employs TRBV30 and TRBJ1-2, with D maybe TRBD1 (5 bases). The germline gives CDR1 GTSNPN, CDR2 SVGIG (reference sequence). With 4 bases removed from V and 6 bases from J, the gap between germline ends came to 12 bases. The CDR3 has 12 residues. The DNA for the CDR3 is TGTGCCTGGAACGGCAGGGTCGATGGCTACACCTTC. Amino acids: CAWNGRVDGYTF.

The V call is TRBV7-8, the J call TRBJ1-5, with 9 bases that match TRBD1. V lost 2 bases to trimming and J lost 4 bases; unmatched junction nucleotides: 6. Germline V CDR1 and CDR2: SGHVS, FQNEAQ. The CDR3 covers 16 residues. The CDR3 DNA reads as TGTGCCAGCAGCTTATCCGGGACAGGGTTAAATCAGCCCCAGCATTTT. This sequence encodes CASSLSGTGLNQPQHF.

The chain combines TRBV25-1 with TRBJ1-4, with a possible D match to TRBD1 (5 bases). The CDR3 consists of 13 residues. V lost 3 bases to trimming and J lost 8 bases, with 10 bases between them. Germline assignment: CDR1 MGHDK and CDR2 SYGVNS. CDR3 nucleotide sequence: TGTGCCAGCAGTGATCCCCGGGGGGAAAAACTGTTTTTT. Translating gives CASSDPRGEKLFF.

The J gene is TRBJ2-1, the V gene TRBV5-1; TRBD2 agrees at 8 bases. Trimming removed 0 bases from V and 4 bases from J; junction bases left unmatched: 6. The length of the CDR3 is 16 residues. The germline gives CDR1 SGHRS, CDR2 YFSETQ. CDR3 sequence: CASSLAGTRAYNEQFF. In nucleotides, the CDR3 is TGCGCCAGCAGCTTGGCAGGGACTAGGGCGTACAATGAGCAGTTCTTC.

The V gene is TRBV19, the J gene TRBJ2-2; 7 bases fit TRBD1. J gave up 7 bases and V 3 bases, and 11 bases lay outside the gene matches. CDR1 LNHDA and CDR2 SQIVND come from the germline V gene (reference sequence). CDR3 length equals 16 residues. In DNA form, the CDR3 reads TGTGCCAGTAGTATCTCGACAGGGAGAGAGGACGGGGAGCTGTTTTTT. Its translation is CASSISTGREDGELFF.

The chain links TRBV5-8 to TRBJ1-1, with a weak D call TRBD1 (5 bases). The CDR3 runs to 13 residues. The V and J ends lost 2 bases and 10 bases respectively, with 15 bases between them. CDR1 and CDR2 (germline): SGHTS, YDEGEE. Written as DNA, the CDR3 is TGTGCCAGCAGCTTCGGCACCGGGGGACCAGCTTTCTTT. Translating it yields CASSFGTGGPAFF.

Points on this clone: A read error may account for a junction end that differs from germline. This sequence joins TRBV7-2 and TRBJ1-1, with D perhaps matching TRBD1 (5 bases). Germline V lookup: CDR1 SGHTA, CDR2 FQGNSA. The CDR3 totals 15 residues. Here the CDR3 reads CASSLALGRGRESFF. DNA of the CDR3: TGTGCCAGCAGCTTAGCCTTGGGGAGGGGACGTGAATCTTTCTTT.

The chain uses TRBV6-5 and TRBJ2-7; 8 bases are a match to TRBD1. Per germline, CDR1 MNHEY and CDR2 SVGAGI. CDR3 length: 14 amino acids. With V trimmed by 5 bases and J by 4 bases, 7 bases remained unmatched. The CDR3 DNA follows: TGTGCCAGCAGTCTTGCCGACAGGGGTTACGAGCAGTACTTC. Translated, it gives CASSLADRGYEQYF.

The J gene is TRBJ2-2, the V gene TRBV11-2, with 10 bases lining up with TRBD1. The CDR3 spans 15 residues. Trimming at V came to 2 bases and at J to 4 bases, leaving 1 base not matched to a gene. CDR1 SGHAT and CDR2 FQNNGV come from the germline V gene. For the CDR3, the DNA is TGTGCCAGCAGCTTACGGACAGGGGGCACCGGGGAGCTGTTTTTT. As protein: CASSLRTGGTGELFF.